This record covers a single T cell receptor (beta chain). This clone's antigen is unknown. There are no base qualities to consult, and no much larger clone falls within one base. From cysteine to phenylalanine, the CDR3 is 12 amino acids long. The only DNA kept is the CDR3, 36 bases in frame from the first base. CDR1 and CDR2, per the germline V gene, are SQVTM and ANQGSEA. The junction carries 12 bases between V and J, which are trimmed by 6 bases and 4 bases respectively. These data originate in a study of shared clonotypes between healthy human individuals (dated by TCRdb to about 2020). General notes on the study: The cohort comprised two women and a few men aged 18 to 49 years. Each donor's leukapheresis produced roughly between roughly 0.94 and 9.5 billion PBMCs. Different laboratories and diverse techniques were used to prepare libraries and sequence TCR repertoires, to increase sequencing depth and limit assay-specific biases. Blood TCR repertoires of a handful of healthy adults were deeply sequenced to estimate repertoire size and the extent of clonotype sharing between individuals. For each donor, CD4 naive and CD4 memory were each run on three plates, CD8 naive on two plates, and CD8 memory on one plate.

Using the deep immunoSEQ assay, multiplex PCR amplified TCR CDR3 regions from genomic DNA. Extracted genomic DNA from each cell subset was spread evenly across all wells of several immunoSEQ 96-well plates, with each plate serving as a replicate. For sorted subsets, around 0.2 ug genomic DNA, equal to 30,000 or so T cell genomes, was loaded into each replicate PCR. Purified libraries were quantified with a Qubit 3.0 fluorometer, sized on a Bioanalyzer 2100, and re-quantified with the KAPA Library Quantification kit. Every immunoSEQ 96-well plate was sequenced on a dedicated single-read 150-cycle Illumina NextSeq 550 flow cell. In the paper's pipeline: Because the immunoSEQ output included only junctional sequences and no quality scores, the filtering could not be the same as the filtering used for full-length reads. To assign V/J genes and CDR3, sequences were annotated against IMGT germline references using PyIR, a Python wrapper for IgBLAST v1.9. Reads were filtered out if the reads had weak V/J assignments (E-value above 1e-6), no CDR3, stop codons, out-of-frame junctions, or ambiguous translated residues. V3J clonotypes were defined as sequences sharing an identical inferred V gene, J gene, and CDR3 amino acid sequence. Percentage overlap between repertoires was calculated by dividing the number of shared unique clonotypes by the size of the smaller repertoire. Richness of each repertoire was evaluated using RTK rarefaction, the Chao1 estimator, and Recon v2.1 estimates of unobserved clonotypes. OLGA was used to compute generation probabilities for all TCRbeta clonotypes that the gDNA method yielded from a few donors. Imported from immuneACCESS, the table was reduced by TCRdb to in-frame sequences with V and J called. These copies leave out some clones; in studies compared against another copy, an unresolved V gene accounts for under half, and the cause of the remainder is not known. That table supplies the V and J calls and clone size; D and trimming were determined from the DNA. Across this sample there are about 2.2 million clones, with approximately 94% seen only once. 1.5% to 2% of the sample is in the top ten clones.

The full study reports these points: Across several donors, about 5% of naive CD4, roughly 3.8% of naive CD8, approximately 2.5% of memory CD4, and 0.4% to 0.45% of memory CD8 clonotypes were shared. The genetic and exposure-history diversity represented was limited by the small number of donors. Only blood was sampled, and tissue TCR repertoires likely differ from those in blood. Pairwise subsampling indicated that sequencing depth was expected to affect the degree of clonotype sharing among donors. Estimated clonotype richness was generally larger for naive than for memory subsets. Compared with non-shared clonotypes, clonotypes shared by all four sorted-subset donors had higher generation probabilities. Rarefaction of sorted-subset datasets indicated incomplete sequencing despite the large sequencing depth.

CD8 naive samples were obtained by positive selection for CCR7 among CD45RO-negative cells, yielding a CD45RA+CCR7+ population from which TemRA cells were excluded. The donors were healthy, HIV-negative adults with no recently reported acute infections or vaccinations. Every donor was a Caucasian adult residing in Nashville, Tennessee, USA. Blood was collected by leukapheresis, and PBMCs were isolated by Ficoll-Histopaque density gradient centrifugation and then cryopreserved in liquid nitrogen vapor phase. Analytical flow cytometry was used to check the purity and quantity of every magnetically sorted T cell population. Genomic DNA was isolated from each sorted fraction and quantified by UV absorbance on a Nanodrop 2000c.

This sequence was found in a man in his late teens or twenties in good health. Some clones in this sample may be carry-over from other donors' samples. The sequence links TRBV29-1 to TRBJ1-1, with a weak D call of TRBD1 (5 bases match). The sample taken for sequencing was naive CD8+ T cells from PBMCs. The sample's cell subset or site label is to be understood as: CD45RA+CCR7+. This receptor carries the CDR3 CSVRTSGTEAFF. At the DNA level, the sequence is TGCAGCGTACGGACATCCGGCACTGAAGCTTTCTTT.